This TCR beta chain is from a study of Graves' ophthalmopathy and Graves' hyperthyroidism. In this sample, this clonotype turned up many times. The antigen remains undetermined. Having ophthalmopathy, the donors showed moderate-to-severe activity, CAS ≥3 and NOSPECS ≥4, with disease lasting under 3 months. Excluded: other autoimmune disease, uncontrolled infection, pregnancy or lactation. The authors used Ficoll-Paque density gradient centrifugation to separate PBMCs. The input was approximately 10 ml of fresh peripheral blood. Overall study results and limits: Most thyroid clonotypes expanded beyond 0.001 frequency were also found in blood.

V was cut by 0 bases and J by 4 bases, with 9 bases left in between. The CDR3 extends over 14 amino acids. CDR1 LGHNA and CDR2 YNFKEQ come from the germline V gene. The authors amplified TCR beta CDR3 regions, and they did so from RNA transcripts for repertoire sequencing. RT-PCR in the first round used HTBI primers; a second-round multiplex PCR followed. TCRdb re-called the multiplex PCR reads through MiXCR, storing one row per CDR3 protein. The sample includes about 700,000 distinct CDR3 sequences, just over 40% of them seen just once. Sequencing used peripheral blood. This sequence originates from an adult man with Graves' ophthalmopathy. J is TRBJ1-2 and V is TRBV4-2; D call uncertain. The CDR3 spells CASSQDLISYGYTF. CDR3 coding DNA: TGTGCCAGCAGCCAAGACCTGATCTCCTATGGCTACACCTTC.